This T cell receptor (beta chain) was obtained from a study of early stage breast cancer tumors. Study outcomes and limitations: Tumors had 2 to 3-fold higher T cell density than normal breast. Enriched TCRB sequences shared across patients were mostly commonly generated sequences.

CDR3 length equals 15 residues. Germline CDR1 reads ENHRY; CDR2 reads SYGVKD. V lost 6 bases, J lost 6 bases, and 8 bases stayed unmatched. Blood replicates held 0.5 ug DNA, tumor or normal breast roughly 1.5 ug, two each. Produced via immunoSEQ multiplex PCR; TCRdb's table is partial and in-frame only. Of about 72,000 clones in the sample, 70% to 85% were seen once. This clone occurred once. Antigen unknown. The V and J genes are TRBV10-3 and TRBJ2-3, with TRBD2 identical over 11 bases. The sample was blood. The sequence derives from a person aged 55-75 years with breast cancer. The CDR3 spells CAIRPGLAARDTQYF. CDR3 bases: TGTGCCATCAGGCCGGGACTAGCGGCCCGCGATACGCAGTATTTT.